The 31 T cell receptor beta chains given below trace back to one sample, sequenced in a study of blood T cell repertoires in COVID-19. The table came from immunoSEQ multiplex PCR; TCRdb's copy has only in-frame clones and leaves some out. The sample includes approximately 360,000 clones, 88% of them seen just once. Sequenced sample: PBMCs or T cells enriched from blood (not recorded which). These TCRs come from a woman in her twenties or thirties with acute COVID-19.

This chain connects TRBV10-1 to TRBJ1-1, with 11 bases lining up with TRBD1. The CDR3 runs 16 residues. The germline CDR1 and CDR2 sequences are WNHNN and SYGVQD (reference sequence). With V trimmed by 4 bases and J by 0 bases, 4 bases remained unmatched. In nucleotides, the CDR3 is TGCGCCAGCAGTGGGACAGGGGGCAGCATGAACACTGAAGCTTTCTTT. It translates to CASSGTGGSMNTEAFF.

The V and J genes are TRBV5-6 and TRBJ2-7, with 7 bases fitting TRBD1. CDR3 size: 15 residues. Germline V gives CDR1 SGHDT, CDR2 YYEEEE. V shed 4 bases, J shed 0 bases, and the junction held 7 bases outside the gene matches. CDR3: CASSILDRDSYEQYF. CDR3 nucleotide sequence: TGTGCCAGCAGCATTCTTGACAGGGACTCCTACGAGCAGTACTTC.

The V call is TRBV6-5, the J call TRBJ1-2; a weak D match, TRBD1 (5 bases). The CDR3 has 15 residues. Between the trimmed V and J ends, which lost 2 bases and 4 bases, there was a span of 14 bases. Per the germline V gene, CDR1 is MNHEY and CDR2 is SVGAGI. The CDR3 DNA follows: TGTGCCAGCAGTTACATAGATATCGGGGGCTATGGCTACACCTTC. This gives the protein CASSYIDIGGYGYTF.

The rearrangement links TRBV6-5 to TRBJ2-2; D is ambiguous. Germline CDR1 reads MNHEY; CDR2 reads SVGAGI. The ends were cut back, 5 bases at V and 4 bases at J, with 11 bases in the middle. CDR3 length: 14 amino acids. The CDR3 sequence: CASSRDRLTGELFF. CDR3 sequence (DNA): TGTGCCAGCAGTAGAGATCGCCTCACCGGGGAGCTGTTTTTT.

The chain combines TRBV11-1 with TRBJ1-1; 7 nucleotides agree with TRBD1. CDR1 and CDR2 (germline): SGHAT, FQDESV (reference sequence). The CDR3 extends over 15 amino acids. J was trimmed by 0 bases and V by 5 bases; bases with no gene match: 6. The CDR3 bases are TGTGCCAGCAGCCCGCTCGGGACAGTGAACACTGAAGCTTTCTTT. This sequence encodes CASSPLGTVNTEAFF.

This clone was counted once. The chain links TRBV7-2 to TRBJ2-6, with TRBD1 identical over 10 bases. The germline gives CDR1 SGHTA, CDR2 FQGNSA. Unmatched junction bases numbered 8, after V lost 5 bases and J lost 4 bases. This CDR3 is built from 17 residues. This CDR3 is CASSHRQGAPGANVLTF. Here the CDR3 DNA reads TGTGCCAGCAGCCACCGACAGGGGGCGCCAGGGGCCAACGTCCTGACTTTC.

J is TRBJ2-5 and V is TRBV21-1; the D call of TRBD1 is as the table states it, not checked on the DNA. TRBV21-1 is a pseudogene locus. CDR3 size: 14 residues. CDR3 region: CAKEKDRVPETQYF. Written as DNA, the CDR3 is TGTGCCAAGGAAAAGGACAGGGTTCCAGAGACCCAGTACTTC.

This chain links TRBV6-2 or TRBV6-3 with TRBJ2-7; 10 bases are shared with TRBD1. There are 16 residues in the CDR3. Germline loops: CDR1 MNHEY, CDR2 SVGEGT. V was pared by 6 bases and J by 4 bases, with 12 bases of the junction left unmatched. CDR3 nucleotides: TGTGCCAGCAGCTTTAACCGGGACAGGGGTGGATACGAGCAGTACTTC. Translating it yields CASSFNRDRGGYEQYF.

The V call is TRBV3-1 (or the pseudogene TRBV3-2), the J call TRBJ2-2; 12 bases map to TRBD2. V dropped 6 bases and J dropped 8; count of bases not matched to a gene: 10. The germline gives CDR1 LGHDT, CDR2 YNNKEL (reference sequence). This CDR3 has 16 amino acids. The CDR3 nucleotides are TGTGCCAGCAGGAGAGGACTAGCGGGGATGGCAGGGGAGCTGTTTTTT. The encoded protein is CASRRGLAGMAGELFF.

A single count supports this clone. This CDR3 is also generated by other DNA sequences in the sample. This rearrangement joins TRBV19 to TRBJ1-1; 7 nucleotides agree with TRBD1. The CDR3 consists of 14 residues. The germline CDR1 and CDR2 sequences are LNHDA and SQIVND (reference sequence). V lost 3 bases to trimming and J lost 5 bases; unmatched junction nucleotides: 6. This chain's CDR3 is CASSIRQGRTEAFF. CDR3 nucleotides: TGTGCCAGTAGTATCCGACAGGGAAGGACTGAAGCTTTCTTT. Drawing the rest from reference TRBV19 and TRBJ1-1, the complete variable domain is DGGITQSPKYLFRKEGQNVTLSCEQNLNHDAMYWYRQDPGQGLRLIYYSQIVNDFQKGDIAEGYSVSREKKESFPLTVTSAQKNPTAFYLCASSIRQGRTEAFFGQGTRLTVV.

J is TRBJ1-6 and V is TRBV11-1; D unresolved. This CDR3 is built from 15 residues. Trimming stripped 1 base from V and 8 bases from J, with 12 bases between. CDR1 and CDR2 (germline): SGHAT, FQDESV (reference sequence). In DNA, the CDR3 is TGTGCCAGCAGCTTAGGCCCGGGAAAGGATTCACCCCTCCACTTT. As protein: CASSLGPGKDSPLHF.

V and J are TRBV7-9 and TRBJ2-5, with D tentatively TRBD2 (6 bases). This CDR3 has 15 amino acids. Germline CDR1 reads SEHNR; CDR2 reads FQNEAQ (reference sequence). V was pared by 5 bases and J by 2 bases, with 15 bases between. The DNA for the CDR3 is TGTGCCAGCAGCCCGCCACCCGGGACTCAAGAGACCCAGTACTTC. Residues: CASSPPPGTQETQYF.

CDR3 in amino acids: CASSGREGSCTDTQYF. The CDR3 coding sequence is TGTGCCAGCAGTGGACGGGAGGGGTCGTGCACAGATACGCAGTATTTT. This chain connects TRBV25-1 to TRBJ2-3; 8 bases map to TRBD2. This CDR3 comprises 16 residues. V was pared by 4 bases and J by 1 base, with 7 bases of the junction left unmatched. Germline loops: CDR1 MGHDK, CDR2 SYGVNS.

This rearrangement joins TRBV12-3 or TRBV12-4 to TRBJ2-1; D is ambiguous. CDR3 length: 12 amino acids. V gave up 3 bases and J gave up 8 bases, with 8 bases separating them. The CDR3 is CASSFQSDEQFF. The CDR3 bases are TGTGCCAGCAGTTTTCAAAGCGATGAGCAGTTCTTC.

V is TRBV6-1 and J is TRBJ2-3, with D possibly TRBD2 on 6 matching bases. V shed 4 bases and J shed 6 bases, with 26 bases lying between them. Germline assignment: CDR1 MNHNS and CDR2 SASEGT. This CDR3 has 18 amino acids. The CDR3 here is CASSGIPGTPLGVDTQYF. The CDR3 bases are TGTGCCAGCAGTGGCATTCCCGGGACTCCCTTGGGGGTGGATACGCAGTATTTT.

The chain couples TRBV5-1 to TRBJ2-7, with TRBD2 matching 7 bases. This CDR3 comprises 15 residues. Trimming removed 0 bases from V and 1 base from J; junction bases left unmatched: 4. The germline gives CDR1 SGHRS, CDR2 YFSETQ. The CDR3 region is CASSLDGGGSYEQYF. In DNA form, the CDR3 reads TGCGCCAGCAGCTTGGATGGCGGGGGATCCTACGAGCAGTACTTC.

The chain uses TRBV28 and TRBJ1-6, with D uncertain. The ends were cut back, 7 bases at V and 4 bases at J, with 14 bases in the middle. Per the germline V gene, CDR1 is MDHEN and CDR2 is SYDVKM. This CDR3 has 15 residues. In DNA, the CDR3 is TGTGCCAGCAAAAGAGGGTCGGTGTATAATTCACCCCTCCACTTT. Protein: CASKRGSVYNSPLHF. The entire variable domain, with the rest obtained from reference TRBV28 and TRBJ1-6, is as follows: DVKVTQSSRYLVKRTGEKVFLECVQDMDHENMFWYRQDPGLGLRLIYFSYDVKMKEKGDIPEGYSVSREKKERFSLILESASTNQTSMYLCASKRGSVYNSPLHFGNGTRLTVT.

The chain joins TRBV2 to TRBJ2-7; no clear D gene. Germline values: CDR1 SNHLY, CDR2 FYNNEI. The CDR3 contains 12 residues. V was cut by 5 bases and J by 0 bases, with 5 bases left in between. Written as DNA, the CDR3 is TGTGCCAGCAGTTCGTCCTCCTACGAGCAGTACTTC. Its protein product is CASSSSSYEQYF.

The chain links TRBV5-6 to TRBJ1-3; a weak D match, TRBD1 (5 bases). Germline CDR1 reads SGHDT; CDR2 reads YYEEEE. CDR3 length: 16 amino acids. Trimming stripped 0 bases from V and 0 bases from J, with 10 bases between. The CDR3 sequence is CASSLGSTASGNTIYF. The CDR3 DNA reads TGTGCCAGCAGCTTGGGGTCGACAGCCTCTGGAAACACCATATATTTT.

V is TRBV5-1 and J is TRBJ1-6, with 9 bases that match TRBD1. Germline V CDR1 and CDR2: SGHRS, YFSETQ. V lost 1 base, J lost 8 bases, and 10 bases stayed unmatched. The CDR3 has 17 amino acids. This chain's CDR3 is CASSLLGTGNSHSPLHF. In DNA, the CDR3 is TGCGCCAGCAGCTTGCTCGGGACAGGGAACTCGCATTCACCCCTCCACTTT.

This chain links TRBV10-1 with TRBJ2-2; 14 nucleotides align to TRBD2. Germline CDR1 WNHNN, CDR2 SYGVQD (reference sequence). The V segment lost 2 bases and the J segment 3 bases; nucleotides outside the gene matches: 5. The CDR3 contains 18 residues. The CDR3 region is CASSEPGLAGEHTGELFF. The DNA for the CDR3 is TGCGCCAGCAGTGAGCCGGGACTAGCGGGGGAGCACACCGGGGAGCTGTTTTTT.

The chain has TRBV6-5 and TRBJ2-1; 11 nucleotides agree with TRBD2. CDR3 length: 15 amino acids. Trimming cost V 7 bases and J 4 bases; bases outside gene matches: 6. Germline assignment: CDR1 MNHEY and CDR2 SVGAGI. In DNA, the CDR3 is TGTGCCAGCACCGAGCTAGCGGGGGGTTACAATGAGCAGTTCTTC. Encoded protein: CASTELAGGYNEQFF.

The V call is TRBV5-6, the J call TRBJ1-6; no firm D call. Between the trimmed V and J ends, which lost 3 bases and 12 bases, there was a span of 19 bases. In germline, CDR1 is SGHDT, CDR2 YYEEEE. The CDR3 has 15 residues. The CDR3 protein is CASSSRGRSIRPLHF. The CDR3 DNA follows: TGTGCCAGCAGCTCCCGGGGTCGAAGCATTCGACCCCTCCACTTT.

This chain joins TRBV6-5 and TRBJ2-7, with D perhaps matching TRBD2 (5 bases). Germline lookup yields CDR1 MNHEY and CDR2 SVGAGI. V was pared by 6 bases and J by 4 bases, with 16 bases between. The CDR3 loop spans 14 amino acids. CDR3 in amino acids: CASSRTPTRYEQYF. Written as DNA, the CDR3 is TGTGCCAGCAGCCGGACTCCTACCCGGTACGAGCAGTACTTC.

The chain combines TRBV7-3 with TRBJ2-1, with D possibly TRBD2 on 5 matching bases. Germline values: CDR1 SGHTA, CDR2 FQGTGA. V was trimmed by 2 bases and J by 7 bases, leaving 12 bases between them. The CDR3 is 14 amino acids. CDR3 loop: CASSLHRGLNEQFF. DNA of the CDR3: TGTGCCAGCAGCTTACATCGGGGTTTGAATGAGCAGTTCTTC.

This clone was seen only once. The V and J genes are TRBV30 and TRBJ1-1; 7 bases align to TRBD1. CDR3 length equals 14 residues. Germline V lookup: CDR1 GTSNPN, CDR2 SVGIG (reference sequence). V was pared by 5 bases and J by 1 base, with 7 bases of the junction left unmatched. This chain's CDR3 is CAWDEQGRNTEAFF. Here the CDR3 DNA reads TGTGCCTGGGACGAACAGGGGAGGAACACTGAAGCTTTCTTT.

V usage is TRBV12-3 or TRBV12-4 and J usage is TRBJ1-2; D is undetermined. V was cut by 5 bases and J by 8 bases, with 9 bases left in between. The CDR3 has 11 amino acids. CDR3 in amino acids: CASSAGWGYTF. The CDR3 coding sequence is TGTGCCAGCAGTGCCGGTTGGGGCTACACCTTC.

The chain combines TRBV27 with TRBJ2-3; D might be TRBD2 (5 bases). The germline V gene has CDR1 MNHEY and CDR2 SMNVEV (reference sequence). Between the trimmed V and J ends, which lost 1 base and 1 base, there was a span of 12 bases. The CDR3 spans 16 residues. CDR3 bases: TGTGCCAGCAGTTTATTGGGCAGCGGAGGCACAGATACGCAGTATTTT. It encodes CASSLLGSGGTDTQYF.

The V gene is TRBV11-2, the J gene TRBJ1-2; perhaps TRBD1 as D (5 bases). There are 14 residues in the CDR3. From germline, CDR1 is SGHAT and CDR2 FQNNGV. V gave up 1 base and J gave up 6 bases, with 12 bases separating them. CDR3 amino acids: CASSLAGIGNGYTF. The CDR3 DNA reads as TGTGCCAGCAGCTTAGCAGGGATAGGGAATGGCTACACCTTC.

The chain couples TRBV7-9 to TRBJ2-3; D ambiguous. The V gene's germline CDR1 is SEHNR and CDR2 FQNEAQ (reference sequence). CDR3 length: 15 residues. The V and J ends lost 5 bases and 0 bases respectively, with 12 bases between them. DNA for the CDR3: TGTGCCAGCAGCCCGAGGCGGTCTAGCACAGATACGCAGTATTTT. Amino acids: CASSPRRSSTDTQYF.

The rearrangement links TRBV7-9 to TRBJ1-1; 7 nucleotides align to TRBD1. Germline loops: CDR1 SEHNR, CDR2 FQNEAQ (reference sequence). The CDR3 loop spans 17 amino acids. V lost 4 bases and J lost 0; bases outside the gene matches: 11. The CDR3 nucleotides read TGTGCCAGCAGCTCGTACAGGGGACCACTCATGAACACTGAAGCTTTCTTT. Its protein is CASSSYRGPLMNTEAFF.